A selection of T cell receptor beta chains follows, all from one sample in a study of cytomegalovirus exposure and HLA in healthy donors. Profiled with immunoSEQ multiplex PCR; TCRdb holds only in-frame clones, not every one. The sample records under 200,000 clones, 82% being singletons. The material sequenced was PBMCs. These receptors came from a girl under 18 in good health and CMV-seropositive. The CDR3 runs from the conserved cysteine through the conserved F or W. Fields, in order: J gene, clone size, V gene, D gene, CDR3 DNA, CDR3 protein. D genes are given only for firm matches. Expanded clones get a size class; other rows say once, few or many, or leave the size out.

>TRBJ1-2|-|TRBV6-1|TRBD1
TGTGCCACCCAGGGGGCGCGGGTGTCTGGGGGCTACACCTTC
CATQGARVSGGYTF
>TRBJ2-7|-|TRBV27|TRBD1
TGTGCCAGCGGAACAACTGCAAGACCCGGGACAGTACCCTACGAGCAGTACTTC
CASGTTARPGTVPYEQYF
>TRBJ2-7|-|TRBV27|-
TGTGCCAGCAGTACACAGGGCCACGAGCAGTACTTC
CASSTQGHEQYF
>TRBJ2-1|-|TRBV7-2|TRBD2
TGTGCCAGCAGCTCCTACGACTACAGCGGGGAGACTGAGCAGTTCTTC
CASSSYDYSGETEQFF
>TRBJ1-2|once|TRBV29-1|-
TGCAGCGTTGAAGATCCACAGGTTAAGTATGGCTACACCTTC
CSVEDPQVKYGYTF
>TRBJ1-1|-|TRBV6-1|-
TGTGCCAGCAGTGAAGGGACAGCTAACACTGAAGCTTTCTTT
CASSEGTANTEAFF
>TRBJ1-2|-|TRBV27|-
TGTGCCAGCAGTTTGGGAGGCAGGGCTTCGTGGGGCTATGGCTACACCTTC
CASSLGGRASWGYGYTF
>TRBJ2-5|-|TRBV7-2|TRBD2
TGTGCCAGCAGCGACCTAGCGGCGAATGTTGAGACCCAGTACTTC
CASSDLAANVETQYF
>TRBJ2-1|-|TRBV7-7|-
TGTGCTAGCAGCCGCCCCGGGTACAATGAGCAGTTCTTC
CASSRPGYNEQFF
>TRBJ1-4|-|TRBV28|-
TGTGCCAGCAGCCTAGGTGTGGCACCCCGAGGACTGTTTTTT
CASSLGVAPRGLFF
>TRBJ2-1|-|TRBV5-1|TRBD2
TGCGCCAGCAGCTTGGGACTAGCGGGAGGTAGTGAGCAGTTCTTC
CASSLGLAGGSEQFF
>TRBJ1-2|-|TRBV10-3|TRBD1
TGTGCCATCAGCGGACAGGGCGGGGATGGCTACACCTTC
CAISGQGGDGYTF
>TRBJ1-2|-|TRBV5-1|-
TGCGCCAGCAGCTTGGCCCCGCAGAATGGCTACACCTTC
CASSLAPQNGYTF
>TRBJ2-5|-|TRBV19|TRBD1
TGTGCCAGTAGTACGTTTACAGGGGGCTGGGAGACCCAGTACTTC
CASSTFTGGWETQYF
>TRBJ2-2|few|TRBV30|TRBD2
TGTGCCTGGAGTGCTACCTTGGCGGGAGTAGGCCCCGGGGAGCTGTTTTTT
CAWSATLAGVGPGELFF
>TRBJ1-5|-|TRBV6-1|TRBD1
TGTGCCAGCAGTGGAGGGACAGCCTATAGCAATCAGCCCCAGCATTTT
CASSGGTAYSNQPQHF
>TRBJ2-3|-|TRBV11-2|TRBD2
TGTGCCAGCAGCTTAGCGGGGGGGTTTACAGATACGCAGTATTTT
CASSLAGGFTDTQYF
>TRBJ2-1|few|TRBV2|TRBD2
TGTGCCACCTCGGGAGGAGGCTTAGCGGGCCATGAGCAGTTCTTC
CATSGGGLAGHEQFF
>TRBJ1-2|-|TRBV5-1|TRBD1
TGCGCCAGCAGCTTGGGACAGGGTAGCTATGGCTACACCTTC
CASSLGQGSYGYTF
>TRBJ1-1|few|TRBV28|-
TGTGCCAGCAGTTCGGGTGGTATGAACACTGAAGCTTTCTTT
CASSSGGMNTEAFF
>TRBJ1-2|-|TRBV7-2|-
TGTGCCAGCAGCCCGAGTCGGGGACTCAACTATGGCTACACCTTC
CASSPSRGLNYGYTF
>TRBJ2-1|-|TRBV6-1|-
TGTGCCAGCAGTGAAATGGCACTAAGGAATGAGCAGTTCTTC
CASSEMALRNEQFF
>TRBJ1-2|few|TRBV6-1|-
TGTGCCAGCAGCCCCCCCCATAACTATGGCTACACCTTC
CASSPPHNYGYTF
>TRBJ1-3|-|TRBV7-8|-
TGTGCCAGCAGCTTCACAAGGACAGCCACCCCCTCTGGAAACACCATATATTTT
CASSFTRTATPSGNTIYF
>TRBJ1-2|few|TRBV5-5|-
TGTGCCAGCAGCCGGGAGCCCGGGAGGCATCTCTATGGCTACACCTTC
CASSREPGRHLYGYTF
>TRBJ1-1|-|TRBV6-5|-
TGTGCCAGCAGTTACTCCGGGAAGGATATGAACACTGAAGCTTTCTTT
CASSYSGKDMNTEAFF
>TRBJ2-5|-|TRBV7-6|-
TGTGCCAGCACCCGGGGCGGGGCCTCGGGGACCCAGTACTTC
CASTRGGASGTQYF
>TRBJ2-1|-|TRBV28|-
TGTGCCAGCAGTTGGGAGGGACAAACGTTCTTC
CASSWEGQTFF
>TRBJ1-5|once|TRBV27|-
TGTGCCAGCAGTCCAGACAGTAACAATCAGCCCCAGCATTTT
CASSPDSNNQPQHF
>TRBJ2-5|-|TRBV28|-
TGTGCCGGCACTCAGGCATTGGCTAGCTGGAGTAGGGAGACCCAGTACTTC
CAGTQALASWSRETQYF
>TRBJ2-2|once|TRBV13|TRBD1
TGTGCCAGCAGCTCCGGGACAGGGGTCACCGGGGAGCTGTTTTTT
CASSSGTGVTGELFF
>TRBJ2-4|-|TRBV5-4|-
TGTGCCAGCAGCTTTGGGGTCCCGGGGTGGGCCAAAAACATTCAGTACTTC
CASSFGVPGWAKNIQYF
>TRBJ1-4|-|TRBV28|-
TGTGCCAGCAGTCGGAGGGTTGAAAAACTGTTTTTT
CASSRRVEKLFF
>TRBJ2-7|-|TRBV6-1|TRBD2
TGTGCCAGCAGTAAACTAGCGGGAGTCGAGCAGTACTTC
CASSKLAGVEQYF
>TRBJ2-7|-|TRBV27|-
TGTGCCAGCAGTACTAGTTCCTACGAGCAGTACTTC
CASSTSSYEQYF
>TRBJ1-4|-|TRBV5-4|TRBD1
TGTGCCAGCAGCGTGGCGGGGACAGGGGGTGAAAAACTGTTTTTT
CASSVAGTGGEKLFF
>TRBJ2-5|few|TRBV4-1|-
TGCGCCAGCTCCGGGACACTTCAAGAGACCCAGTACTTC
CASSGTLQETQYF
>TRBJ2-3|-|TRBV28|-
TGTGCCAGCAGTTTCCGGAGAACAGATACGCAGTATTTT
CASSFRRTDTQYF
>TRBJ1-4|-|TRBV28|-
TGTGCCAGCAGTTTATGGGGGCGCCGTGAAGAAAAACTGTTTTTT
CASSLWGRREEKLFF
>TRBJ1-5|-|TRBV19|TRBD1
TGTGCCAGTAGCCCCCAGAGGGGGCCCCAGCCCCAGCATTTT
CASSPQRGPQPQHF
>TRBJ1-2|once|TRBV25-1|TRBD1
TGTGCCAGCAGTGAAATCGGACAGGTCTATGGCTACACCTTC
CASSEIGQVYGYTF
>TRBJ2-3|-|TRBV18|TRBD2
TGTGCCAGCTCACCAGTCAGGACTAGCGGGCCTCTGGTAGATACGCAGTATTTT
CASSPVRTSGPLVDTQYF
>TRBJ2-3|-|TRBV4-1|TRBD2
TGCGCCAGCAGCCTCTATAGCGGGAGTATGACAGATACGCAGTATTTT
CASSLYSGSMTDTQYF
>TRBJ1-2|-|TRBV30|-
TGTGCCTGGACCCGCGATCTCCCCGGGGGTCCTGGCTATGGCTACACCTTC
CAWTRDLPGGPGYGYTF
>TRBJ1-2|-|TRBV6-4|TRBD1
TGTGCCAGCAGTGAGACAGGGGGGGAATATGGCTACACCTTC
CASSETGGEYGYTF
>TRBJ2-7|-|TRBV9|TRBD1
TGTGCCAGCAGCGAAGGGACAGGAGCCTACGAGCAGTACTTC
CASSEGTGAYEQYF
>TRBJ2-7|few|TRBV27|TRBD2
TGTGCCAGCAGTTCCCCCCCACTAGCGGGAGAGCAGTACTTC
CASSSPPLAGEQYF
>TRBJ2-5|-|TRBV4-3|-
TGCGCCAGCAGCCCTCTCCTAAGCGGACAAGAGACCCAGTACTTC
CASSPLLSGQETQYF
>TRBJ1-1|-|TRBV5-6|-
TGTGCCAGCAGCTACGCGACTCGAATGAACACTGAAGCTTTCTTT
CASSYATRMNTEAFF
>TRBJ2-1|few|TRBV21-1|-
TGTGCCAGTTGGTGGCGGAGCTCCTACAATGAGCAGTTCTTC
CASWWRSSYNEQFF